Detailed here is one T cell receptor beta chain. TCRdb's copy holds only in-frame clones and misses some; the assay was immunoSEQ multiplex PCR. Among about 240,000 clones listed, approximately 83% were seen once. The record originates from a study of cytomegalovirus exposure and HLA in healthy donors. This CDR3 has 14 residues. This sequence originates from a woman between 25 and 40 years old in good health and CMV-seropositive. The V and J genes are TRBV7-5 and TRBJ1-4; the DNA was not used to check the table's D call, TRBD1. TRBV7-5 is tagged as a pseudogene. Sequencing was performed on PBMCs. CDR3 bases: TGTGTCAGAAGCGCCAGGGGTGCTAATGAAAAACTGTTTTTT. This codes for CVRSARGANEKLFF.